This T cell receptor (beta chain) stems from a study of vaccination effects on CD4 cells after COVID-19. Study-wide context: Viral peptide pools were used in the ViraFEST assay to expand antigen-specific CD4+ T cells, and sequencing came afterward. Participants were vaccinated with two doses of either the BNT162b2 or mRNA-1273 vaccine.

Sequencing used immunoSEQ multiplex PCR; TCRdb keeps in-frame clones, though not all of them. The data hold about 51,000 clones, with 70% to 75% observed a single time. The authors isolated CD4+ T cells after around nine days of culture. The length of the CDR3 is 14 residues. V shed 2 bases, J shed 6 bases, and the junction held 0 bases outside the gene matches. Germline-derived CDR1 and CDR2 are SGHAT and FQNNGV. In regard to this clone: Its cognate antigen is unknown.

This clonotype was obtained from a human donor who had a prior SARS-CoV-2 infection. This specimen consisted of CD4+ T cells from PBMCs cultured without peptide, obtained before COVID-19 vaccination. The gene calls are TRBV11-2 and TRBJ2-3; 12 nucleotides match TRBD2. CDR3 loop: CASSLLAGGDTQYF. The CDR3 nucleotides read TGTGCCAGCAGCTTACTAGCGGGAGGGGATACGCAGTATTTT. The whole variable domain, filled in from reference TRBV11-2 and TRBJ2-3, reads EAGVAQSPRYKIIEKRQSVAFWCNPISGHATLYWYQQILGQGPKLLIQFQNNGVVDDSQLPKDRFSAERLKGVDSTLKIQPAKLEDSAVYLCASSLLAGGDTQYFGPGTRLTVL.